A selection of T cell receptor beta chains follows, all from one sample in a study of blood T cells in healthy people across ages. TCRdb called the 5' RACE reads again in MiXCR, with one record for every CDR3 protein. Among fewer than 1.5 million distinct CDR3 sequences, roughly 45% were seen once, and the ten largest hold approximately 7.9%. Sequenced: blood. The receptors stem from a woman aged 18-35 years in good health. CDR3s include the opening cysteine and the closing phenylalanine or tryptophan. The order of the fields is V gene, J gene, CDR3 protein.

TRBV28	TRBJ2-1	CASKTGGRNEQFF
TRBV20-1	-	CSASQAGADNEQYF
TRBV7-2	TRBJ2-3	CASSTPPSGASTDTQYF
TRBV4-1	TRBJ2-7	CASSHGYQGAHYEQYF
TRBV5-1	-	CASRTQGAGEQYF
TRBV27	TRBJ1-1	CASSPGHTEAFF
TRBV5-1	TRBJ1-5	CASSLGDKGNQPQHF
TRBV7-9	TRBJ2-7	CASSTLRDRTMGPYEQYF
TRBV28	TRBJ1-2	CASSSLWGYTF
TRBV2	TRBJ1-4	CASRVRQVNEKLFF
TRBV4-1	TRBJ2-7	CASSQEDRVSGEQYF
TRBV6-5	TRBJ1-2	CASSYSGTGGRNYGYTF
TRBV7-2	TRBJ1-5	CASSSYTNQPQHF
TRBV29-1	TRBJ1-1	CSGLQGPNTEAFF
TRBV6-5	TRBJ2-5	CASSYSGVLGAQYF
TRBV3-1	-	CASSVPPMHNEQYF
TRBV6-5	TRBJ2-7	CASSYSSSGSSYEQYF
TRBV12-3/TRBV12-4	TRBJ2-1	CASKTSGGVGNEQFF
TRBV2	TRBJ2-3	CASRRGGPSDTQYF
TRBV2	TRBJ1-5	CATTDFENQPQHF
TRBV29-1	TRBJ2-1	CSVYTSGSSYNEQFF
TRBV12-3/TRBV12-4	TRBJ1-2	CASSPIGGRRRGYTF
TRBV28	TRBJ2-7	CASSRGVGEQYF
TRBV6-1	TRBJ2-7	CASSRTGGGHEQYF
TRBV7-2	TRBJ1-2	CASSLRPDNYGYTF
TRBV4-1	TRBJ1-1	CASSQRIGGGTNTEAFF
TRBV27	TRBJ2-7	CASSLQVGYEQYF
TRBV7-9	TRBJ2-7	CASSLARGTGGYEQYF
TRBV5-1	TRBJ2-3	CASSWGQVLDTQYF
TRBV20-1	TRBJ2-3	CSARRAQGSTDTQYF
TRBV24-1	TRBJ2-1	CATSDSDYSDSRNEQFF
TRBV12-3/TRBV12-4	-	CASSRAGSSYNEQYF
TRBV20-1	TRBJ1-1	CSATDGKQAFF
TRBV6-6	TRBJ1-1	CASSYGSGEAFF
TRBV21-1	TRBJ1-1	CASSNNYMNTEAFF
TRBV7-8	-	CASSPGGGGYNEQYF
TRBV27	TRBJ2-5	CADPRGRVQYF
TRBV5-1	TRBJ2-3	CASRRERTDTQYF
TRBV7-9	TRBJ2-1	CASSTFGLAAFNEQFF
TRBV5-1	TRBJ2-7	CASSLEPGNYEQYF
TRBV28	TRBJ2-7	CASSGDSRRYEQYF
TRBV5-1	TRBJ2-1	CASSSSVEQFF
TRBV11-2	TRBJ2-5	CASSLATSGTETQYF
TRBV5-6	TRBJ1-6	CASRPKGGNSPLHF
TRBV10-3	TRBJ1-4	CAISESAGGSEKLFF
TRBV29-1	TRBJ1-2	CSVDSGEHGYTF
TRBV27	TRBJ2-4	CASSSWGAGAKNIQYF
TRBV29-1	TRBJ2-3	CSVVSGVGTDTQYF
TRBV7-7	TRBJ1-4	CTSSFLRGQGHEKLFF
TRBV4-1	TRBJ1-4	CASSQDLIPDNNEKLFF